Below, 20 T cell receptor beta chains from the same sample are listed, as sequenced in a study of cytomegalovirus exposure and HLA in healthy donors. The assay was immunoSEQ multiplex PCR, and TCRdb's table has in-frame clones only and misses some. The sample shows 150,000 or so clones, around 86% of them seen only once. Input material: PBMCs. All receptors come from a man aged 18-30 years in good health and CMV-seropositive.

This chain uses TRBV11-2 with TRBJ1-2; no clear D gene. This CDR3 contains 15 residues. The germline gives CDR1 SGHAT, CDR2 FQNNGV. V was trimmed by 0 bases and J by 3 bases, leaving 11 bases between them. The CDR3 protein is CASSLESRPYYGYTF. DNA for the CDR3: TGTGCCAGCAGCTTAGAGTCGAGGCCCTACTATGGCTACACCTTC.

This chain connects TRBV6-6 to TRBJ1-5; no clear D. Germline values: CDR1 MNHNY, CDR2 SVGAGI (reference sequence). The CDR3 extends over 13 amino acids. The V end lost 5 bases, the J end lost 4 bases, and 9 bases lay between the germline ends. For the CDR3, the DNA is TGTGCCAGCAGTACACAGCTAAATCAGCCCCAGCATTTT. Protein product: CASSTQLNQPQHF.

The J gene is TRBJ2-3, the V gene TRBV5-4; D is ambiguous. V was shortened by 2 bases and J by 3 bases, with 7 bases between the two germline ends. CDR3 size: 13 residues. From germline, CDR1 is SGHNT and CDR2 YYREEE (reference sequence). CDR3 sequence: CASSFSNTDTQYF. The CDR3 nucleotides read TGTGCCAGCAGCTTTTCTAATACAGATACGCAGTATTTT. The whole variable domain, filled in from reference TRBV5-4 and TRBJ2-3, reads ETGVTQSPTHLIKTRGQQVTLRCSSQSGHNTVSWYQQALGQGPQFIFQYYREEENGRGNFPPRFSGLQFPNYSSELNVNALELDDSALYLCASSFSNTDTQYFGPGTRLTVL.

V and J are TRBV9 and TRBJ2-1; 10 bases map to TRBD2. The CDR3 spans 16 residues. J lost 4 bases, V lost 0 bases, and 4 bases had no gene match. Germline V gene lookup returns CDR1 SGDLS and CDR2 YYNGEE. The CDR3 nucleotides are TGTGCCAGCAGCGTAGAACCTAGCGGGGGTTACAATGAGCAGTTCTTC. Its protein is CASSVEPSGGYNEQFF.

CDR3 sequence: CAWRTGAGNTIYF. In DNA, the CDR3 is TGTGCCTGGAGGACAGGGGCTGGAAACACCATATATTTT. The rearrangement uses TRBV30 and TRBJ1-3; TRBD1 matches 8 bases. V was clipped by 3 bases and J by 2 bases; unmatched bases: 0. Germline values: CDR1 GTSNPN, CDR2 SVGIG (reference sequence). This CDR3 contains 13 residues.

This clone has a single count. This CDR3 reads CASSPPRPVRMRGYTF. CDR3 bases: TGTGCCAGCTCACCACCCCGGCCAGTTCGGATGAGGGGCTACACCTTC. The chain is built from TRBV18 and TRBJ1-2, with unresolved D. V was pared by 0 bases and J by 8 bases, with 19 bases between. The CDR3 loop spans 16 amino acids. Per the germline V gene, CDR1 is KGHSH and CDR2 is LQKENI.

This clone came up a few times. The V gene is TRBV9, the J gene TRBJ2-1; TRBD2 matches at 8 bases. CDR1 is SGDLS, CDR2 YYNGEE, per germline. This CDR3 contains 14 residues. V dropped 3 bases and J dropped 4; count of bases not matched to a gene: 3. Written as DNA, the CDR3 is TGTGCCAGCAGCGCGGGGGGGCCTTACAATGAGCAGTTCTTC. This sequence encodes CASSAGGPYNEQFF.

The genes are TRBV7-2 and TRBJ1-1; TRBD1 agrees at 7 bases. The CDR3 is 13 residues long. Germline V gene data show CDR1 as SGHTA and CDR2 as FQGNSA. V was clipped by 8 bases and J by 4 bases; unmatched bases: 7. The CDR3 region is CASGVNRGTEAFF. The CDR3 nucleotides are TGTGCCAGCGGCGTAAACAGGGGCACTGAAGCTTTCTTT.

V is TRBV5-6 and J is TRBJ2-5, with D unclear. The V gene lost 0 bases and the J gene lost 5 bases, with 5 bases spanning the gap. CDR3 size: 12 residues. The germline V gene encodes CDR1 SGHDT and CDR2 YYEEEE. The CDR3 loop reads CASSLAGETQYF. Here the CDR3 DNA reads TGTGCCAGCAGCTTGGCCGGGGAGACCCAGTACTTC.

The CDR3 loop is CASSVGVLVETQYF. The CDR3 DNA sequence: TGTGCCAGCAGCGTAGGAGTTTTAGTGGAGACCCAGTACTTC. V and J are TRBV9 and TRBJ2-5; unclear D gene. Trimming removed 0 bases at V and 5 bases at J, with 11 bases between. The CDR3 has 14 amino acids. Germline loops: CDR1 SGDLS, CDR2 YYNGEE.

The chain uses TRBV10-2 and TRBJ2-7, with a tentative D call TRBD2 (6 bases). Deletions cut 8 bases from V and 7 bases from J, with 15 bases between. The CDR3 runs 12 residues. The germline gives CDR1 WSHSY, CDR2 SAAADI. The CDR3, as DNA: TGCGCCAGCCGTAGCGGACTTAATGAGCAGTACTTC. Its translation: CASRSGLNEQYF.

This chain connects TRBV5-6 to TRBJ2-3; D unclear. V lost 2 bases, J lost 5 bases, and 3 bases lay in between. This CDR3 has 11 amino acids. Germline values: CDR1 SGHDT, CDR2 YYEEEE. CDR3 bases: TGTGCCAGCAGCTTCGGAGATACGCAGTATTTT. This codes for CASSFGDTQYF. The whole variable domain, remainder taken from reference TRBV5-6 and TRBJ2-3, is DAGVTQSPTHLIKTRGQQVTLRCSPKSGHDTVSWYQQALGQGPQFIFQYYEEEERQRGNFPDRFSGHQFPNYSSELNVNALLLGDSALYLCASSFGDTQYFGPGTRLTVL.

The CDR3 DNA reads TGCGCCAGCAGAGGCAGAAGGGTAAGTGGAGGAGGAGAAGCTTTCTTT. Encoded protein: CASRGRRVSGGGEAFF. The chain joins TRBV5-1 to TRBJ1-1; unclear D gene. This CDR3 spans 16 amino acids. Trimming left V 5 bases short and J 8 bases short, with 25 bases between. Germline loops: CDR1 SGHRS, CDR2 YFSETQ. Variable domain in full (rest from reference TRBV5-1 and TRBJ1-1): KAGVTQTPRYLIKTRGQQVTLSCSPISGHRSVSWYQQTPGQGLQFLFEYFSETQRNKGNFPGRFSGRQFSNSRSEMNVSTLELGDSALYLCASRGRRVSGGGEAFFGQGTRLTVV.

This chain joins TRBV6-4 and TRBJ1-4, with 9 bases aligning to TRBD1. Unmatched junction bases numbered 5, after V lost 4 bases and J lost 8 bases. Germline CDR1 reads MRHNA; CDR2 reads SNTAGT. The CDR3 has 14 residues. The CDR3 spells CASSALGQGEKLFF. The CDR3 DNA is TGTGCCAGCAGTGCCCTCGGACAGGGGGAAAAACTGTTTTTT.

The chain has TRBV7-2 and TRBJ2-7, with 7 bases that match TRBD1. Germline V CDR1 and CDR2: SGHTA, FQGNSA. The CDR3 is 14 residues long. The V gene end was trimmed by 1 base and the J gene end by 3 bases; junction bases not matched to a gene: 3. CDR3 sequence reads: CASSLGTGFYEQYF. The CDR3 DNA reads TGTGCCAGCAGCTTAGGGACAGGTTTCTACGAGCAGTACTTC.

This clone has a handful of counts. V is TRBV19 and J is TRBJ2-2, with D uncertain. Germline-derived CDR1 and CDR2 are LNHDA and SQIVND (reference sequence). Trimming pared 5 bases from V and 1 base from J, leaving 8 bases between. The CDR3 has 14 residues. The CDR3 sequence: CASSLGRNTGELFF. The DNA of the CDR3 is TGTGCCAGTAGTCTGGGCAGGAACACCGGGGAGCTGTTTTTT.

V is TRBV19 and J is TRBJ2-1; D may be TRBD2 (6 bases). The ends were cut back, 1 base at V and 5 bases at J, with 15 bases in the middle. CDR1 and CDR2 (germline): LNHDA, SQIVND (reference sequence). This CDR3 has 16 residues. The CDR3 protein is CASSIGGGLQDNEQFF. CDR3 nucleotides: TGTGCCAGTAGTATAGGTGGAGGGCTTCAGGACAATGAGCAGTTCTTC.

CDR3: CASSRRADGNYEQYF. The CDR3, as DNA: TGTGCCAGCAGCCGTAGGGCGGACGGGAACTACGAGCAGTACTTC. The chain carries TRBV5-6 and TRBJ2-7; a possible D gene is TRBD2 (5 bases). Germline lookup yields CDR1 SGHDT and CDR2 YYEEEE. The CDR3 sequence is 15 residues long. The V gene lost 4 bases and the J gene lost 3 bases, with 17 bases spanning the gap.

The chain employs TRBV7-2 and TRBJ2-1; possibly TRBD1 for D (6 bases). The CDR3 covers 19 residues. Between the trimmed V and J ends, which lost 1 base and 0 bases, there was a span of 19 bases. Germline V lookup: CDR1 SGHTA, CDR2 FQGNSA. Here the CDR3 DNA reads TGTGCCAGCAGCTTAGGGTATAGGGGGACGGCGAGCTCCTACAATGAGCAGTTCTTC. It encodes CASSLGYRGTASSYNEQFF.

The chain uses TRBV4-3 and TRBJ2-3; no reliable D call. Germline CDR1 LGHNA, CDR2 YSLEER. CDR3 length: 16 amino acids. V was cut by 1 base and J by 2 bases, with 13 bases left in between. This CDR3 reads CASSQAVLVNTDTQYF. CDR3 coding DNA: TGCGCCAGCAGCCAAGCGGTTCTAGTGAACACAGATACGCAGTATTTT.